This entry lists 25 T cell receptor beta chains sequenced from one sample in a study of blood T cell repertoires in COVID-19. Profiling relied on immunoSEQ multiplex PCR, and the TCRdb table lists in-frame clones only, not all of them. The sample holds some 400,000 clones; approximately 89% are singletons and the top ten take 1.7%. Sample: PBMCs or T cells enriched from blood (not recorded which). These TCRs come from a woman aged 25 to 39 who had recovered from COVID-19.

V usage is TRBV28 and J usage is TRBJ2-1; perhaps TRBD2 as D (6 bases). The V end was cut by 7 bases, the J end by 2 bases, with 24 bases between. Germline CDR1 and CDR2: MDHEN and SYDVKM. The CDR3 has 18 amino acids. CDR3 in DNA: TGTGCCAGCACCACATGGGTATTAGCGGCTTCTCCCTACAATGAGCAGTTCTTC. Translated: CASTTWVLAASPYNEQFF.

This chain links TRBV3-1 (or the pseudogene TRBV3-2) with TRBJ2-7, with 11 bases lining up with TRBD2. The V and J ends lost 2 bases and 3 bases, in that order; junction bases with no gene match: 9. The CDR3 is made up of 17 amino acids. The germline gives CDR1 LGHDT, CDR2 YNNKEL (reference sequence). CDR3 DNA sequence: TGTGCCAGCAGCCAACGAATTACTAGCGGGAGCTTCTACGAGCAGTACTTC. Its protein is CASSQRITSGSFYEQYF.

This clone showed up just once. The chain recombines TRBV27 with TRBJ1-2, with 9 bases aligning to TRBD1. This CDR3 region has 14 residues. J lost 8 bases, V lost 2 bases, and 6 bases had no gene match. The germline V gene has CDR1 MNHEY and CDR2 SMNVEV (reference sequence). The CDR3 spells CASSLRGTGTGYTF. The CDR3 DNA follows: TGTGCCAGCAGTTTACGAGGGACAGGGACCGGCTACACCTTC.

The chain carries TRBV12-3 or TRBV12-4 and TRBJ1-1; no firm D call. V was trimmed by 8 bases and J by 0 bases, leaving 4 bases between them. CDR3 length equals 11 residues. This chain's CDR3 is CASRVNTEAFF. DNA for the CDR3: TGTGCCAGCCGGGTGAACACTGAAGCTTTCTTT.

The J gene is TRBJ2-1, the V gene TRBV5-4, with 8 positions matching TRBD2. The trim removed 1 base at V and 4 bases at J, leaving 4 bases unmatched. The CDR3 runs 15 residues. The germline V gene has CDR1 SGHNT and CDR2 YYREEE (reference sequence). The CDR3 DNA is TGTGCCAGCAGCTTGTCAAGCGGGAGTTACAATGAGCAGTTCTTC. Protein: CASSLSSGSYNEQFF.

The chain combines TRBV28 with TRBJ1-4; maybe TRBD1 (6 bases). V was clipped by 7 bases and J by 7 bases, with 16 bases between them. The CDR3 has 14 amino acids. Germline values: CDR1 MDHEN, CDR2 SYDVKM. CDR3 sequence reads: CASTDRQDGEKLFF. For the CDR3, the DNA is TGTGCCAGCACCGATAGACAGGACGGTGAAAAACTGTTTTTT.

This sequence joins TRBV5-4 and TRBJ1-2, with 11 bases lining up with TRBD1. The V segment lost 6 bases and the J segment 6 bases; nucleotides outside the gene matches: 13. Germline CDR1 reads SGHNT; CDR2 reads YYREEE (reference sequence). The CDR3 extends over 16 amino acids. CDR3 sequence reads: CASINTRDRGYNGYTF. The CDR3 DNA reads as TGTGCCAGCATTAATACAAGGGACAGGGGGTACAATGGCTACACCTTC.

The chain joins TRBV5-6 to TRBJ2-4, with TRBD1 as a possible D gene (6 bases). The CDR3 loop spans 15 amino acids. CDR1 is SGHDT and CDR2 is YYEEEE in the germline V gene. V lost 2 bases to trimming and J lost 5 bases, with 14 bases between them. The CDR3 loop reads CASSLGGRFQNIQYF. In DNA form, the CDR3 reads TGTGCCAGCAGCTTAGGGGGAAGGTTCCAAAACATTCAGTACTTC.

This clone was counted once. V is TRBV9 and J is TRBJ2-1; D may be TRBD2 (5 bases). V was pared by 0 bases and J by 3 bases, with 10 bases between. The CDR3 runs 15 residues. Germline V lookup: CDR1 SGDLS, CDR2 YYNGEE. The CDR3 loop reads CASSVARTVYNEQFF. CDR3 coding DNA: TGTGCCAGCAGCGTAGCAAGGACTGTCTACAATGAGCAGTTCTTC.

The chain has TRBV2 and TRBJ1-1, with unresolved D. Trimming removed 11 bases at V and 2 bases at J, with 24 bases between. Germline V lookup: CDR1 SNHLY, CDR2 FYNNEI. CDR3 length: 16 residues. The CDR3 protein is CAGQPWGRGGNTEAFF. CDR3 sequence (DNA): TGTGCCGGCCAACCATGGGGTCGGGGAGGAAACACTGAAGCTTTCTTT. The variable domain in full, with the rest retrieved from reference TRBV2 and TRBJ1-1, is EPEVTQTPSHQVTQMGQEVILRCVPISNHLYFYWYRQILGQKVEFLVSFYNNEISEKSEIFDDQFSVERPDGSNFTLKIRSTKLEDSAMYFCAGQPWGRGGNTEAFFGQGTRLTVV.

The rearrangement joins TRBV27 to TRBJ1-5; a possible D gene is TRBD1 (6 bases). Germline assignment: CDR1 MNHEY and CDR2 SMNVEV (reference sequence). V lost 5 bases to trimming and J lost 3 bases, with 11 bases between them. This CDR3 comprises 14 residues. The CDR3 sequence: CASSRTAINQPQHF. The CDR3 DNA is TGTGCCAGCAGTAGGACAGCCATCAATCAGCCCCAGCATTTT.

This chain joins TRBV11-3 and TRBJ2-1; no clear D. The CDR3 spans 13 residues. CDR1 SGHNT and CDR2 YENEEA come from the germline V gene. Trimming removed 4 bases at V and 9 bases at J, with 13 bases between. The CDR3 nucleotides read TGTGCCAGCAGCTCTAAGAGAGTTGGTGAGCAGTTCTTC. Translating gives CASSSKRVGEQFF.

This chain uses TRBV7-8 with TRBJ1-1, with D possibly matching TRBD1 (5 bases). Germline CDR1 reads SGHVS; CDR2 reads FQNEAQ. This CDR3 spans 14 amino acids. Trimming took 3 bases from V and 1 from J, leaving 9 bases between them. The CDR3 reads CASSFGGANTEAFF. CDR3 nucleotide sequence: TGTGCCAGCAGCTTTGGTGGGGCGAACACTGAAGCTTTCTTT.

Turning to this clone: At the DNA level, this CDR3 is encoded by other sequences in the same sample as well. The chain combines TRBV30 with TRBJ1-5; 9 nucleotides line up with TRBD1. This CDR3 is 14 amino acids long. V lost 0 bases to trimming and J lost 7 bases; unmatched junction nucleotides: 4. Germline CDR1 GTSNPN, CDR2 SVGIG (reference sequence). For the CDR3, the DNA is TGTGCCTGGAGTGTACTACAGGGGGCCCAGCCCCAGCATTTT. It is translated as CAWSVLQGAQPQHF.

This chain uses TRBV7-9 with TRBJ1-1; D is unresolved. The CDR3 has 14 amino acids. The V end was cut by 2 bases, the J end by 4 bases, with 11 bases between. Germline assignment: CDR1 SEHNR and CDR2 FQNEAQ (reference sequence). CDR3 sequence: CASSLRGSTTEAFF. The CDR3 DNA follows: TGTGCCAGCAGCTTACGGGGTAGTACCACTGAAGCTTTCTTT.

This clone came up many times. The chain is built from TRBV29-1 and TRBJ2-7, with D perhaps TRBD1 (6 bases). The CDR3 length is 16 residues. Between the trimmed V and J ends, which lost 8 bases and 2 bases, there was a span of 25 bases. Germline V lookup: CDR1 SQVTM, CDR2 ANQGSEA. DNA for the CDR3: TGCAGCCCCGCGGTCAGGCAGGGGCATGTCCCCTACGAGCAGTACTTC. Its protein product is CSPAVRQGHVPYEQYF.

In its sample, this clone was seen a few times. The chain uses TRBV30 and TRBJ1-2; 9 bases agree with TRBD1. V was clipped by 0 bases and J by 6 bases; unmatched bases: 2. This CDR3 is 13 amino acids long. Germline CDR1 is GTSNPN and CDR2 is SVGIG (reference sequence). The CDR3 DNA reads TGTGCCTGGAGTGTTAGACAGGGGGATGGCTACACCTTC. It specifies CAWSVRQGDGYTF. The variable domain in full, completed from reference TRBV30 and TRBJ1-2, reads SQTIHQWPATLVQPVGSPLSLECTVEGTSNPNLYWYRQAAGRGLQLLFYSVGIGQISSEVPQNLSASRPQDRQFILSSKKLLLSDSGFYLCAWSVRQGDGYTFGSGTRLTVV.

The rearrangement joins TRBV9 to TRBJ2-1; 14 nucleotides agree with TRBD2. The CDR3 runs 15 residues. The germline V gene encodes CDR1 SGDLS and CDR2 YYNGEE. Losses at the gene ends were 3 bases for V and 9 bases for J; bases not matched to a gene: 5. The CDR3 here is CASSAGLAGALEQFF. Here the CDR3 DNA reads TGTGCCAGCAGCGCGGGACTAGCGGGGGCCCTTGAGCAGTTCTTC.

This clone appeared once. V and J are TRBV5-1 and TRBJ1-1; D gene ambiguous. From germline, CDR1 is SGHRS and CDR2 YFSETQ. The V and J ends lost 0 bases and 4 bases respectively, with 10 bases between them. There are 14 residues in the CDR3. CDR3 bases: TGCGCCAGCAGCTTGGGGAGGTCTGGCACTGAAGCTTTCTTT. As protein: CASSLGRSGTEAFF.

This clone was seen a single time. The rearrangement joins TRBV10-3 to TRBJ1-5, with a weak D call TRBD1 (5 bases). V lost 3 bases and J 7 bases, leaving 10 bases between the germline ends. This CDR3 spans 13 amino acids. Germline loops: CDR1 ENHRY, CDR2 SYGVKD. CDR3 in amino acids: CAISDQGSQPQHF. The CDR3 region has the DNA TGTGCCATCAGTGACCAGGGATCCCAGCCCCAGCATTTT.

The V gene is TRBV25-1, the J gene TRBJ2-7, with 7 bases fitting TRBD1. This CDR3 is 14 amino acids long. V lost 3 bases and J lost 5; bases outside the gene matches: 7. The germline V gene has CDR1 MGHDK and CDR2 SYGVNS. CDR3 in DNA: TGTGCCAGCAGTGATCACAGGGGAAGCGACGAGCAGTACTTC. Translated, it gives CASSDHRGSDEQYF.

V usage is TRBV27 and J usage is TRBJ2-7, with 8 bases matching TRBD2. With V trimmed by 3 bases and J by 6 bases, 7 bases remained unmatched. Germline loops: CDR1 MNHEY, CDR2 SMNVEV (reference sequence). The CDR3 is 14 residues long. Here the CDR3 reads CASSFGTSFSEQYF. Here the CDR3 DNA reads TGTGCCAGCAGTTTCGGGACTAGTTTTTCCGAGCAGTACTTC.

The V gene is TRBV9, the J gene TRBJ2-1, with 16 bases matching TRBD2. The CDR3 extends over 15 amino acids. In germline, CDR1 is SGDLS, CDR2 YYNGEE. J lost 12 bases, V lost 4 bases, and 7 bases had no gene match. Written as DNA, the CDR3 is TGTGCCAGCAGCCTTGCGGGACTAGCGGGAGGGTGGCAGTTCTTC. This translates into CASSLAGLAGGWQFF.

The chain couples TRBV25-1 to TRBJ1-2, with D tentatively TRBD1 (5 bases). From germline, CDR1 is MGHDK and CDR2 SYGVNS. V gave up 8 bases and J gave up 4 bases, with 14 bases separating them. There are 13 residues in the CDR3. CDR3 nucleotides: TGTGCCAGCTGGGGGGAGGCAGTCTATGGCTACACCTTC. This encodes CASWGEAVYGYTF.

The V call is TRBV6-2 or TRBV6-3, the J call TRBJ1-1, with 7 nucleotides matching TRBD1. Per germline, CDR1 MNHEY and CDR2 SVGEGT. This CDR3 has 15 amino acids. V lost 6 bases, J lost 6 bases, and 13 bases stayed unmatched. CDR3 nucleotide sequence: TGTGCCAGCAGCCCACAGGGGACCCTCTTCTCTGAAGCTTTCTTT. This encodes CASSPQGTLFSEAFF.